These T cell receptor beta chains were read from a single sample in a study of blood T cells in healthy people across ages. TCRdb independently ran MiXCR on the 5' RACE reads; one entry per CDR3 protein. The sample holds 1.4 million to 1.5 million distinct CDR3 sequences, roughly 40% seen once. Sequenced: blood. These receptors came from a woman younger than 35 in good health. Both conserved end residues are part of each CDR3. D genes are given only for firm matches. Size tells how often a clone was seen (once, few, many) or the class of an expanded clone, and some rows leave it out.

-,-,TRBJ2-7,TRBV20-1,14,TGCAGTGCTAGAAGTTTCAGGGCGGACTACGAGCAGTACTTC,CSARSFRADYEQYF
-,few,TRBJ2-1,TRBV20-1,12,TGCAGTGCTAGAGTAGACCATAATGAGCAGTTCTTC,CSARVDHNEQFF
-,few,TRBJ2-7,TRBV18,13,TGTGCCAGCTCATCGCCCTCCTTGGGCGAGCAGTACTTC,CASSSPSLGEQYF
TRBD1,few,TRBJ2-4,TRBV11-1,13,TGTGCCAGCAGCCCGGACAGGGGGAGTATTCAGTACTTC,CASSPDRGSIQYF
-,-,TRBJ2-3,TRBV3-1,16,TGTGCCAGCAGCCAAGAAGGACTTTCGCCCGGAGATACGCAGTATTTT,CASSQEGLSPGDTQYF
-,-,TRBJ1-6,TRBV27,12,TGTGCCAGCAGTTATGTGGATTCACCCCTCCACTTT,CASSYVDSPLHF
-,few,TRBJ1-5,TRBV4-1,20,TGCGCCAGCAGCCACCCCACCCAGCTTGGGGGGTTGGGTAGCAATCAGCCCCAGCATTTT,CASSHPTQLGGLGSNQPQHF
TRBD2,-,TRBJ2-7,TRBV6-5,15,TGTGCCAGCAGCGGGAGGGACTTGGGACCCTACGAGCAGTACTTC,CASSGRDLGPYEQYF
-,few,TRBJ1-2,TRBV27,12,TGTGCCAGCCGAGCCCATTACTATGGCTACACCTTC,CASRAHYYGYTF
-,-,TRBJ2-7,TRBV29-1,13,TGCAGCGTTGACTTAGGGACCTCCTACGAGCAGTACTTC,CSVDLGTSYEQYF
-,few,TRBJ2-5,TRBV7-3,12,TGTGCCAGCAGCGAAGGGGGAAAGACCCAGTACTTC,CASSEGGKTQYF
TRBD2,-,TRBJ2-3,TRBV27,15,TGTGCCGGCAGACTAGCGGGGGGATTCACAGATACGCAGTATTTT,CAGRLAGGFTDTQYF
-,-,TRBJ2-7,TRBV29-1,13,TGCAGCGTTGGTGGGGCAGGGGTCTACGAGCAGTACTTC,CSVGGAGVYEQYF
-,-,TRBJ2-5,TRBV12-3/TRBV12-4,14,TGTGCCAGCAGTTTTCCGGTGGGAGTCGAGACCCAGTACTTC,CASSFPVGVETQYF